One and the same sample provided the 12 T cell receptor beta chains below, sequenced in a study of T cells in women clearing cervical HPV infection. This table comes from immunoSEQ multiplex PCR, and its TCRdb copy is limited to in-frame clones, with some not included. The listing contains 18,000 or so clones. The sample consisted of blood buffy coat. These receptors were taken from a woman between 18 and 70 years old with a cervical HPV16 infection that either progressed to CIN3+ or cleared (not recorded which).

As to this clone: The CDR3 end falls 3 residues outside the read, so it is completed with the germline J gene. This rearrangement joins TRBV12-3 or TRBV12-4 to TRBJ2-1; D not certain. The CDR3 has 15 residues. V was shortened by 5 bases and J by 4 bases, with 15 bases between the two germline ends. CDR3: CASSRQALLYNEQFF. CDR3 DNA (partial): TGTGCCAGCAGTCGTCAGGCACTTCTGTACAATGAG.

About this clone: Read coverage stops 3 residues before the CDR3 terminus; the germline J gene supplies the remainder. The chain couples TRBV2 to TRBJ2-1, with 9 bases aligning to TRBD1. This CDR3 has 14 residues. The germline CDR1 and CDR2 sequences are SNHLY and FYNNEI. J was trimmed by 5 bases and V by 9 bases; bases with no gene match: 8. CDR3 protein: CARQQGAGNNEQFF. The sequenced part of the CDR3 DNA is TGTGCCAGACAACAGGGGGCAGGGAACAATGAG.

A remark on this clone: The CDR3 end falls 3 residues outside the read, so it is completed with the germline J gene. The gene calls are TRBV14 and TRBJ2-1; TRBD2 aligns across 8 bases. The CDR3 totals 16 residues. Germline-derived CDR1 and CDR2 are SGHDN and FVKESK. The V and J ends lost 0 bases and 4 bases, in that order; junction bases with no gene match: 5. CDR3 amino acids: CASSQDPGGPYNEQFF. The covered CDR3 bases are TGTGCCAGCAGCCAAGATCCGGGGGGGCCTTACAATGAG.

Worth noting for this clone: The read finishes 3 residues shy of the CDR3 end, and the germline J gene is used to complete it. Other DNA sequences in the same sample also yield this CDR3. This sequence joins TRBV19 and TRBJ2-2; 7 bases align to TRBD2. This CDR3 has 19 amino acids. CDR1 is LNHDA, CDR2 SQIVND, per germline (reference sequence). With V trimmed by 1 base and J by 1 base, 12 bases remained unmatched. The CDR3 reads CASSIGPLMGGRNTGELFF. The CDR3 bases that were read are TGTGCCAGTAGTATAGGGCCACTAATGGGCGGGAGGAACACCGGGGAG.

On this clone: The observed sequence ends 3 residues before the CDR3 terminus, with the missing tail filled in from the germline J gene. The chain employs TRBV20-1 and TRBJ1-1, with 9 positions matching TRBD1. Germline trimming cut 5 bases from V and 1 base from J; bases unmatched to any gene: 11. From germline, CDR1 is DFQATT and CDR2 SNEGSKA (reference sequence). There are 16 residues in the CDR3. CDR3 region: CSALGQGTQTNTEAFF. The sequenced part of the CDR3 DNA is TGCAGTGCTTTGGGACAGGGTACCCAGACGAACACTGAA.

The CDR3 here is CAISEWTGVDEQYF. Partial CDR3 DNA: TGTGCCATCAGTGAGTGGACAGGAGTGGACGAG. V gene TRBV10-3 combines with J gene TRBJ2-7; TRBD1 agrees at 7 bases. Read data end 3 residues before the CDR3 end; the end is taken from the germline J gene. CDR3 length: 14 amino acids. V shed 1 base, J shed 5 bases, and the junction held 5 bases outside the gene matches. Germline values: CDR1 ENHRY, CDR2 SYGVKD.

Concerning this clone: The CDR3 is cut off 3 residues early in the read; its end comes from the germline J gene. The rearrangement joins TRBV4-1 to TRBJ1-6; 11 bases line up with TRBD1. Unmatched junction bases numbered 13, after V lost 5 bases and J lost 10 bases. CDR1 is MGHRA and CDR2 is YSYEKL in the germline V gene. This CDR3 is built from 17 residues. CDR3 amino acids: CASSYSERTGGWSPLHF. CDR3 bases read: TGCGCCAGCAGCTACTCCGAACGGACAGGGGGCTGGTCACCC.

In regard to this clone: The read terminates 3 residues ahead of where the CDR3 ends, so the germline J gene completes it. The genes are TRBV30 and TRBJ2-7; the D gene is possibly TRBD2 (5 bases). The V gene's germline CDR1 is GTSNPN and CDR2 SVGIG (reference sequence). V was cut by 0 bases and J by 5 bases, with 14 bases left in between. This CDR3 spans 14 amino acids. The CDR3 loop reads CAWSVLDGSHEQYF. The sequenced CDR3 bases are TGTGCCTGGAGTGTACTAGATGGATCTCACGAG.

CDR3 bases read: TGTGCCAGCAGGCCAGGGATCTATGGC. Translated, it gives CASRPGIYG. The CDR3 reads in full as CASRPGIYGYTF. V is TRBV2 and J is TRBJ1-2; D possibly corresponds to TRBD1 (5 bases). The read halts 3 residues ahead of the CDR3 end, with the missing end drawn from the germline J gene. V was cut by 6 bases and J by 4 bases, with 9 bases left in between. Germline V gene lookup returns CDR1 SNHLY and CDR2 FYNNEI. This CDR3 has 12 residues.

As for this clone: The read gets to within 3 residues of the CDR3 end, and the germline J gene fills in the rest. This sequence joins TRBV7-6 and TRBJ1-4; D not resolved. Trimming removed 6 bases from V and 5 bases from J, with 10 bases in between. The CDR3 length is 13 residues. Germline CDR1 is SGHVS and CDR2 is FNYEAQ. CDR3 DNA, as far as it was read: TGTGCCAGCAGTAAGAACCTAAATGAAAAA. Protein: CASSKNLNEK. The CDR3 in full is CASSKNLNEKLFF.

As for this clone: Coverage ceases 3 residues before the CDR3 finishes, and the germline J gene fills in the end. The V gene is TRBV7-9, the J gene TRBJ1-1, with 10 bases that match TRBD1. Per the germline V gene, CDR1 is SEHNR and CDR2 is FQNEAQ (reference sequence). The CDR3 runs to 15 residues. J was trimmed by 0 bases and V by 5 bases; bases with no gene match: 3. This chain's CDR3 is CASSRDRGMNTEAFF. The CDR3 bases that were read are TGTGCCAGCAGCAGGGACAGGGGTATGAACACTGAA. The variable domain in full, completed from reference TRBV7-9 and TRBJ1-1, reads DTGVSQNPRHKITKRGQNVTFRCDPISEHNRLYWYRQTLGQGPEFLTYFQNEAQLEKSRLLSDRFSAERPKGSFSTLEIQRTEQGDSAMYLCASSRDRGMNTEAFFGQGTRLTVV.

With respect to this clone: The CDR3 is cut off 3 residues early in the read; its end comes from the germline J gene. The chain carries TRBV20-1 and TRBJ2-4, with 7 bases that match TRBD2. Per germline, CDR1 DFQATT and CDR2 SNEGSKA (reference sequence). This CDR3 is built from 14 residues. With 0 bases clipped from V and 1 base from J, the junction kept 0 bases outside the gene matches. The chain's CDR3 is CSARDSGAKNIQYF. CDR3 bases read: TGCAGTGCTAGAGATAGCGGGGCCAAAAACATT.